This T cell receptor (beta chain) is from a study of control samples from healthy donors and cancer patients. Produced via immunoSEQ multiplex PCR; TCRdb's table is partial and in-frame only. Here the sample spans tens of thousands of clones, approximately 91% being singletons. The V gene end was trimmed by 2 bases and the J gene end by 5 bases; junction bases not matched to a gene: 9. The germline CDR1 and CDR2 sequences are LNHNV and YYDKDF (reference sequence). This CDR3 is built from 16 residues. What was sequenced was PBMCs. The chain couples TRBV15 to TRBJ2-1, with TRBD2 matching 7 bases. The TCR originated in a man aged 50-60 years with head and neck cancer. CDR3 bases: TGTGCCACCAGCAGACTCGGGGCTAGCGGTAACAATGAGCAGTTCTTC. Its translation is CATSRLGASGNNEQFF.